This entry features one T cell receptor (beta chain) sequence. Its antigen is not known. These data are taken from a study of T cell repertoires in cytomegalovirus infection. Looking at the study overall: Matching HLA type and CMV infection were both indicated by public TCR beta signatures. The study, taken as a whole, reports: Cumulative public TCR beta family frequency identified CMV carriers with the relevant HLA. Dominant in the ex vivo response were TCR beta clonotypes restricted by HLA-C and specific for CMV.

TCRdb independently ran MiXCR on the reads; one entry per CDR3 protein. This sample has about 450,000 distinct CDR3 sequences; roughly 30% occur once, and the top ten carry roughly an eighth. The CDR3 covers 16 residues. V trimming: 5 bases; J trimming: 7 bases; junction bases outside the gene matches: 15. The V gene's germline CDR1 is SGHTA and CDR2 FQGNSA. The gene calls are TRBV7-2 and TRBJ2-5; 8 positions match TRBD2. The source material was PBMCs. This sequence originates from a human donor in good health (CMV status not recorded). Some clones in this sample may be carry-over from other donors' samples. The CDR3, as DNA: TGTGCCAGCAGCCCGAAGGGTAGCGGGGAAGGGGGGACCCAGTACTTC. Protein: CASSPKGSGEGGTQYF. The variable domain in full, completed from reference TRBV7-2 and TRBJ2-5, reads GAGVSQSPSNKVTEKGKDVELRCDPISGHTALYWYRQSLGQGLEFLIYFQGNSAPDKSGLPSDRFSAERTGGSVSTLTIQRTQQEDSAVYLCASSPKGSGEGGTQYFGPGTRLLVL.